The clone carrying this T cell receptor beta chain was seen a handful of times. This specimen belongs to a study of identical twins. The CDR3 runs 15 residues. V was pared by 5 bases and J by 3 bases, with 16 bases between. From germline, CDR1 is SEHNR and CDR2 FQNEAQ (reference sequence). cDNA molecules carried unique molecular identifiers, and template switching added a universal primer site. One entry per CDR3 protein results from TCRdb running MiXCR on the 5' RACE reads. The sample lists about 240,000 distinct CDR3 sequences; approximately 12% were seen once. These sequences were also reported in another study, on yellow fever vaccine responses in identical twins. This second report adds: Twins' T cell vaccine responses reportedly looked partly convergent, partly personalized.

The receptor was derived from a woman between 18 and 29 years old in good health. This chain links TRBV7-9 with TRBJ2-5; the D gene is possibly TRBD2 (6 bases). What was sequenced was memory (CD45RO+) T cells sorted from blood. CDR3 coding DNA: TGTGCCAGCAGCATTACCTCGACGGGGGAAGAGACCCAGTACTTC. Translation: CASSITSTGEETQYF.